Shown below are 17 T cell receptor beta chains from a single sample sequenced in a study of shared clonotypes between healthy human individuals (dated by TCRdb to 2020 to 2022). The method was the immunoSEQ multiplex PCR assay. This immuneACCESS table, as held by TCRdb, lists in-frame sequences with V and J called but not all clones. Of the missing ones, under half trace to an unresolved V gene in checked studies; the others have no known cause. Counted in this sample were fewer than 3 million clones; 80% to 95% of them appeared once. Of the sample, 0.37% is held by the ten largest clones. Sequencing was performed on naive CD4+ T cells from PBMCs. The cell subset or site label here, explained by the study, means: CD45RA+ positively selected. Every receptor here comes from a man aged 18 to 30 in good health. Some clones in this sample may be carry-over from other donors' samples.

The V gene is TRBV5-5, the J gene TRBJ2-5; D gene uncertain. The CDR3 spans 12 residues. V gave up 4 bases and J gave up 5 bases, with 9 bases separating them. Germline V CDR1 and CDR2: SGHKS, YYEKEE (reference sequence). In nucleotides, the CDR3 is TGTGCCAGCAGCCCCCCACTGGAGACCCAGTACTTC. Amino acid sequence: CASSPPLETQYF.

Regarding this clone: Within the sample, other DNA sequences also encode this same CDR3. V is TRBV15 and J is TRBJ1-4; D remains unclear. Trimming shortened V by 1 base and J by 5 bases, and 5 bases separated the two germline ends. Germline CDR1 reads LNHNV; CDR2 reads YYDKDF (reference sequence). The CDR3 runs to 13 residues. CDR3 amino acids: CATSRGANEKLFF. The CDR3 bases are TGTGCCACCAGCAGAGGGGCCAATGAAAAACTGTTTTTT.

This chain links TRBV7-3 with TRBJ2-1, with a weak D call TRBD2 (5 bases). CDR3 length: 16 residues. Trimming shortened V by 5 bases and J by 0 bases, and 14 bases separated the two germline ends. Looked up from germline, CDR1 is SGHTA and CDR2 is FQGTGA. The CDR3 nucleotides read TGTGCCAGCAGCCCTACTACCGGAGGCTCCTACAATGAGCAGTTCTTC. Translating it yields CASSPTTGGSYNEQFF.

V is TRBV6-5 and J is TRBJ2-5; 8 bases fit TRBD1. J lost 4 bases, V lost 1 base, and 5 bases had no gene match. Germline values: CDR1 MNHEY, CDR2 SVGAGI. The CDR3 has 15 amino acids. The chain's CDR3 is CASSYLTGAAETQYF. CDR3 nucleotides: TGTGCCAGCAGTTACTTGACAGGGGCGGCAGAGACCCAGTACTTC.

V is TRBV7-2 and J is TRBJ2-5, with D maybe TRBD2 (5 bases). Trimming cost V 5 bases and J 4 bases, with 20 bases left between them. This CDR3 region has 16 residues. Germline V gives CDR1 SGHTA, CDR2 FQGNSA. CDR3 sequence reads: CASSLLWTRGAETQYF. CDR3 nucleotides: TGTGCCAGCAGCCTCCTATGGACTCGAGGAGCAGAGACCCAGTACTTC.

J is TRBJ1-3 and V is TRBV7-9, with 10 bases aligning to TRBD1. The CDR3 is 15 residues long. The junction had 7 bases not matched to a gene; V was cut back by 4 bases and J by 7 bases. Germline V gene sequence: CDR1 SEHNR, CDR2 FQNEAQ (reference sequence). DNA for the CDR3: TGTGCCAGCAGCTCGACAGGGGGCGCGAGGAACACCATATATTTT. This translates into CASSSTGGARNTIYF.

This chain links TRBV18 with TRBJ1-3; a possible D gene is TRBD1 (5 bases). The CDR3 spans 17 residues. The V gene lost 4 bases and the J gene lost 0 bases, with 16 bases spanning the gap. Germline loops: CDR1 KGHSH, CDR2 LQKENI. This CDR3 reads CASSRIVRGASGNTIYF. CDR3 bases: TGTGCCAGCTCACGAATCGTTCGGGGCGCCTCTGGAAACACCATATATTTT.

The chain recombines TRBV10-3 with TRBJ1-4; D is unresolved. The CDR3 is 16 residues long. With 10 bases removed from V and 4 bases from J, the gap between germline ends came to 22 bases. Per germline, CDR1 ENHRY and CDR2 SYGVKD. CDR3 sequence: CATKSPGAAGNEKLFF. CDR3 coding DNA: TGTGCCACAAAAAGCCCCGGAGCAGCCGGTAATGAAAAACTGTTTTTT.

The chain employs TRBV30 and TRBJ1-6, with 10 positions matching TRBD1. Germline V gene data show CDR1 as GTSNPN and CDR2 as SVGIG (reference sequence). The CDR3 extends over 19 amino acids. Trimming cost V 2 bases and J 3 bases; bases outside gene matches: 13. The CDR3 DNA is TGTGCCTGGAGTCCTCCGGGACAGGGGCTCCCAGACTATAATTCACCCCTCCACTTT. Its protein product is CAWSPPGQGLPDYNSPLHF.

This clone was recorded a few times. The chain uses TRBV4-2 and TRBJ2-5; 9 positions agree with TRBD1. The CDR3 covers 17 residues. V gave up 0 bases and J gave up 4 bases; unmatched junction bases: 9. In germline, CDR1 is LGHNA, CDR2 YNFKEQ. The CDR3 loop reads CASSQERGTGSRETQYF. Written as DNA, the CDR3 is TGTGCCAGCAGCCAAGAGCGGGGGACAGGGTCTCGAGAGACCCAGTACTTC.

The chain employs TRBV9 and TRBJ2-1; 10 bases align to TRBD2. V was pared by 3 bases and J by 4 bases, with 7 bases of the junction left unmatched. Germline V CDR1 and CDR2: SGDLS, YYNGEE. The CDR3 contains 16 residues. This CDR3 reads CASSDSGRISYNEQFF. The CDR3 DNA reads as TGTGCCAGCAGCGATAGCGGGAGGATTTCTTACAATGAGCAGTTCTTC.

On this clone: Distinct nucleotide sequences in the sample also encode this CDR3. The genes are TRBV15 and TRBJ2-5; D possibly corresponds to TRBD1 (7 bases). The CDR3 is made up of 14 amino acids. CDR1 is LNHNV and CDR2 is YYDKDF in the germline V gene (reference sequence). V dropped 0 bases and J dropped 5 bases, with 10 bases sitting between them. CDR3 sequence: CATSRDSGGETQYF. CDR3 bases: TGTGCCACCAGCAGAGATTCAGGGGGGGAGACCCAGTACTTC.

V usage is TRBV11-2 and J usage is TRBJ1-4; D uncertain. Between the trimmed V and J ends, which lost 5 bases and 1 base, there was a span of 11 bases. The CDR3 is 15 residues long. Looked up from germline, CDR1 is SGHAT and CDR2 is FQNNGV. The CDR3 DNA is TGTGCCAGCAGCCCCTACAGAGGAACTAATGAAAAACTGTTTTTT. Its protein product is CASSPYRGTNEKLFF.

The CDR3: CASSKGQGRRMNTEAFF. CDR3 in DNA: TGTGCCAGCAGCAAGGGACAGGGAAGAAGGATGAACACTGAAGCTTTCTTT. The chain uses TRBV7-6 and TRBJ1-1; 9 bases fit TRBD1. V trimming: 5 bases; J trimming: 0 bases; junction bases outside the gene matches: 10. Per the germline V gene, CDR1 is SGHVS and CDR2 is FNYEAQ. There are 17 residues in the CDR3.

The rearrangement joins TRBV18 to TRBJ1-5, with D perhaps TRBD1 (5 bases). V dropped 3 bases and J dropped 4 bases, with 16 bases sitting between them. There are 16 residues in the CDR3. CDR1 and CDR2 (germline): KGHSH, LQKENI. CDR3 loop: CASSPGDGGRNQPQHF. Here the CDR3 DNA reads TGTGCCAGCTCACCCGGGGATGGGGGACGGAATCAGCCCCAGCATTTT.

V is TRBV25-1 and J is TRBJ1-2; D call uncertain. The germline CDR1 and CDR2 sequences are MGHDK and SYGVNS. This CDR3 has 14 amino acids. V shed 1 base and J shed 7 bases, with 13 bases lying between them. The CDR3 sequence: CASSEWRDHVGYTF. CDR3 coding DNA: TGTGCCAGCAGTGAATGGCGGGATCACGTTGGCTACACCTTC.

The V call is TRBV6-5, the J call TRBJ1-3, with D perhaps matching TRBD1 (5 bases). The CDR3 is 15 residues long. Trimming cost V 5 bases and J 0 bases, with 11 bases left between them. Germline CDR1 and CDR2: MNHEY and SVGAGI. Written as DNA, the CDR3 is TGTGCCAGCAGTCCCGGCGGGGGCTCTGGAAACACCATATATTTT. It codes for CASSPGGGSGNTIYF.